The clone carrying this TCR beta chain was picked up a small number of times. Its antigen is unidentified. These data are taken from a study of response to subunit inactivated influenza vaccine. The study, taken as a whole, reports: It was suggested by the authors that few new T cells are recruited by each seasonal influenza vaccination.

Trimming left V 4 bases short and J 5 bases short, with 5 bases between. This CDR3 is built from 11 residues. Per germline, CDR1 LNHNV and CDR2 YYDKDF (reference sequence). TCRdb used MiXCR to reprocess the RT-PCR reads, holding one entry per CDR3 protein. The sample consists of hundreds of thousands of distinct CDR3 sequences, roughly 25% of them appearing once. This receptor was identified in a man aged 50 to 60 who received an inactivated influenza vaccine. The V call is TRBV15, the J call TRBJ1-1; D is unresolved. Sequencing used CD4+ T cells sorted from PBMCs, obtained 5 days after vaccination. CDR3 protein: CATSTDTEAFF. The CDR3 DNA reads as TGTGCCACCAGCACCGATACTGAAGCTTTCTTT.